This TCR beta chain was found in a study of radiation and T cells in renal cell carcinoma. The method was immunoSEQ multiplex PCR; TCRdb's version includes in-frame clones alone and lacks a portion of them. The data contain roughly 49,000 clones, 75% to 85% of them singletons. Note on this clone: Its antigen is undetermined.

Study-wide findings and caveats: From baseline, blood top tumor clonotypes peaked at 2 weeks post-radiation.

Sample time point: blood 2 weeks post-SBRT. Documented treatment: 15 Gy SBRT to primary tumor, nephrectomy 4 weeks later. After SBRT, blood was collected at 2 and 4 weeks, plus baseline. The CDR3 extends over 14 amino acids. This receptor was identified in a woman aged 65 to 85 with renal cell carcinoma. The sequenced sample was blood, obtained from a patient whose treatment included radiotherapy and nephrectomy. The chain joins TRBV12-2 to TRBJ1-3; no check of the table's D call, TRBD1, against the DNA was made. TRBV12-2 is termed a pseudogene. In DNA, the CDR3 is TGTGCAAGTCGCCAAGACAGGAAAGGAAACACCATATATTTT. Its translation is CASRQDRKGNTIYF.